Below are 29 T cell receptor beta chains sequenced from a single sample in a study of CD8 T cells in Susac syndrome. With random hexamers, reverse transcription was performed on about 0.45 to 1 ug of RNA. TCRdb ran MiXCR on the immunoSEQ multiplex PCR reads and lists one entry per CDR3 protein. The top ten clones hold approximately 0.11% of a sample with under 200,000 distinct CDR3 sequences, 85% to 95% of them seen once. Input material: CD4+ T cells from PBMCs. The receptors come from a human donor with Susac syndrome.

The V call is TRBV6-2 or TRBV6-3, the J call TRBJ2-7, with 9 bases fitting TRBD1. CDR3 size: 17 residues. Unmatched junction bases numbered 12, after V lost 5 bases and J lost 1 base. The germline V gene has CDR1 MNHEY and CDR2 SVGEGT. The CDR3 nucleotides read TGTGCCAGCAGTGGTTTACCGGGACAGGGCATGTCCTACGAGCAGTACTTC. It translates to CASSGLPGQGMSYEQYF.

The chain uses TRBV24-1 and TRBJ2-5; the D gene is possibly TRBD2 (5 bases). The germline V gene has CDR1 KGHDR and CDR2 SFDVKD. The CDR3 contains 13 residues. V was pared by 4 bases and J by 4 bases, with 9 bases between. Here the CDR3 reads CATSEEVLETQYF. The DNA for the CDR3 is TGTGCCACCAGTGAGGAGGTCCTAGAGACCCAGTACTTC.

CDR3 amino acids: CATSRRQLEGSYTF. CDR3 nucleotides: TGTGCCACCAGCAGACGCCAATTAGAGGGGAGCTACACCTTC. The V call is TRBV15, the J call TRBJ1-2; TRBD1 is a possible D gene (5 bases). Germline-derived CDR1 and CDR2 are LNHNV and YYDKDF (reference sequence). The CDR3 is 14 residues long. Trimming stripped 2 bases from V and 9 bases from J, with 16 bases between. Drawing the rest from reference TRBV15 and TRBJ1-2, the complete variable domain is DAMVIQNPRYQVTQFGKPVTLSCSQTLNHNVMYWYQQKSSQAPKLLFHYYDKDFNNEADTPDNFQSRRPNTSFCFLDIRSPGLGDTAMYLCATSRRQLEGSYTFGSGTRLTVV.

The gene calls are TRBV3-1 and TRBJ2-2, with D perhaps TRBD1 (6 bases). CDR3 length equals 16 residues. Trimming stripped 4 bases from V and 5 bases from J, with 17 bases between. Germline V lookup: CDR1 LGHDT, CDR2 YNNKEL (reference sequence). CDR3 in DNA: TGTGCCAGCAGCCTGACCGGGACACTCCCTACCGGGGAGCTGTTTTTT. It translates to CASSLTGTLPTGELFF.

This clonotype has just a few counts. V usage is TRBV29-1 and J usage is TRBJ2-5; no reliable D call. Per the germline V gene, CDR1 is SQVTM and CDR2 is ANQGSEA. This CDR3 contains 9 residues. The ends were cut back, 0 bases at V and 7 bases at J, with 0 bases in the middle. CDR3 sequence (DNA): TGCAGCGTTGAAGAGACCCAGTACTTC. Amino acid sequence: CSVEETQYF.

V usage is TRBV12-3 or TRBV12-4 and J usage is TRBJ2-7, with 7 bases matching TRBD1. The trim removed 5 bases at V and 6 bases at J, leaving 7 bases unmatched. This CDR3 contains 13 residues. CDR3 protein: CASSSDRASEQYF. The CDR3 DNA sequence: TGTGCCAGCAGTAGCGACAGGGCGTCCGAGCAGTACTTC.

V usage is TRBV3-1 and J usage is TRBJ1-1, with D unclear. The V end lost 2 bases, the J end lost 5 bases, and 12 bases lay between the germline ends. CDR1 is LGHDT and CDR2 is YNNKEL in the germline V gene (reference sequence). The CDR3 has 14 residues. The CDR3 nucleotides are TGTGCCAGCAGCCAATCAGGACCGGGGACTGAAGCTTTCTTT. Its protein product is CASSQSGPGTEAFF.

The rearrangement links TRBV27 to TRBJ1-2; D is undetermined. The CDR3 loop spans 15 amino acids. V gave up 1 base and J gave up 4 bases, with 13 bases separating them. Germline V gives CDR1 MNHEY, CDR2 SMNVEV (reference sequence). The CDR3 nucleotides read TGTGCCAGCAGTTTATTCCCATCAGGCGGCTATGGCTACACCTTC. Residues: CASSLFPSGGYGYTF.

The V call is TRBV20-1, the J call TRBJ2-3, with D tentatively TRBD2 (6 bases). Per the germline V gene, CDR1 is DFQATT and CDR2 is SNEGSKA (reference sequence). The CDR3 has 14 amino acids. With 1 base removed from V and 3 bases from J, the gap between germline ends came to 11 bases. CDR3 protein: CSARVKTRTDTQYF. The CDR3 coding sequence is TGCAGTGCTAGAGTTAAGACTAGGACAGATACGCAGTATTTT.

Only a few counts were recorded for this clonotype. The chain couples TRBV11-3 to TRBJ2-3; D ambiguous. CDR1 SGHNT and CDR2 YENEEA come from the germline V gene. The CDR3 covers 14 residues. With 2 bases removed from V and 0 bases from J, the gap between germline ends came to 6 bases. CDR3 nucleotide sequence: TGTGCCAGCAGCTTAACGACAAGCACAGATACGCAGTATTTT. This gives the protein CASSLTTSTDTQYF.

The chain uses TRBV9 and TRBJ2-1; no firm D call. Trimming left V 2 bases short and J 3 bases short, with 15 bases between. The V gene's germline CDR1 is SGDLS and CDR2 YYNGEE. The CDR3 runs to 16 residues. CDR3 DNA: TGTGCCAGCAGCGTGTCGTCTGGGAAGGGCTACAATGAGCAGTTCTTC. This gives the protein CASSVSSGKGYNEQFF. The full variable domain, its missing parts supplied by reference TRBV9 and TRBJ2-1, is DSGVTQTPKHLITATGQRVTLRCSPRSGDLSVYWYQQSLDQGLQFLIQYYNGEERAKGNILERFSAQQFPDLHSELNLSSLELGDSALYFCASSVSSGKGYNEQFFGPGTRLTVL.

This sequence joins TRBV7-3 and TRBJ1-2; 7 bases agree with TRBD1. Germline loops: CDR1 SGHTA, CDR2 FQGTGA. There are 14 residues in the CDR3. V lost 5 bases and J lost 5; bases outside the gene matches: 8. CDR3 amino acids: CASSPDRQGYGYTF. The DNA of the CDR3 is TGTGCCAGCAGCCCCGACCGACAGGGTTATGGCTACACCTTC.

The rearrangement uses TRBV29-1 and TRBJ2-5, with D perhaps TRBD1 (6 bases). V lost 6 bases, J lost 6 bases, and 17 bases lay in between. The CDR3 consists of 13 residues. Germline values: CDR1 SQVTM, CDR2 ANQGSEA. The CDR3 reads CSVSRTGTKTQYF. Here the CDR3 DNA reads TGCAGCGTGTCCCGTACAGGGACGAAGACCCAGTACTTC.

V is TRBV9 and J is TRBJ2-1, with TRBD2 identical over 16 bases. CDR1 is SGDLS and CDR2 is YYNGEE in the germline V gene. The CDR3 loop spans 17 amino acids. The V segment lost 0 bases and the J segment 7 bases; nucleotides outside the gene matches: 4. DNA for the CDR3: TGTGCCAGCAGCGTAGTCGGGACTAGCGGGGGGGCAAATGAGCAGTTCTTC. Translating gives CASSVVGTSGGANEQFF.

The rearrangement joins TRBV12-3 or TRBV12-4 to TRBJ1-5; TRBD1 matches at 8 bases. This CDR3 spans 16 amino acids. V lost 6 bases to trimming and J lost 6 bases; unmatched junction nucleotides: 13. The CDR3 coding sequence is TGTGCCAGCAGCAGAGACAGGGGTAAGGATGTTCAGCCCCAGCATTTT. Residues: CASSRDRGKDVQPQHF.

This rearrangement joins TRBV10-3 to TRBJ2-1; 10 bases are a match to TRBD1. Germline trimming cut 6 bases from V and 3 bases from J; bases unmatched to any gene: 8. The CDR3 is made up of 16 amino acids. Germline assignment: CDR1 ENHRY and CDR2 SYGVKD. The CDR3 DNA reads TGTGCCATCAGCCGATCGGACAGGGGGGACTACAATGAGCAGTTCTTC. Amino acids: CAISRSDRGDYNEQFF.

This clonotype was recorded a few times. The CDR3 loop reads CASSSHAGLFHF. For the CDR3, the DNA is TGTGCCAGCAGTTCCCACGCAGGGCTCTTCCACTTT. The chain carries TRBV6-1 and TRBJ1-6, with D perhaps matching TRBD1 (5 bases). The germline V gene has CDR1 MNHNS and CDR2 SASEGT. The CDR3 totals 12 residues. Trimming cost V 5 bases and J 17 bases, with 16 bases left between them.

The gene calls are TRBV5-1 and TRBJ2-7; D may be TRBD1 or TRBD2 (5 bases each). The CDR3 is made up of 13 amino acids. Trimming removed 2 bases at V and 7 bases at J, with 13 bases between. CDR1 and CDR2 (germline): SGHRS, YFSETQ. The CDR3 nucleotides are TGCGCCAGCAGCTTCGGGACCCTGGGAGAGCAGTACTTC. Its translation: CASSFGTLGEQYF.

The table lists this clonotype with a count of one. This rearrangement joins TRBV18 to TRBJ2-5, with D possibly called TRBD1 or TRBD2 (6 bases each). Trimming pared 3 bases from V and 1 base from J, leaving 24 bases between. This CDR3 has 19 amino acids. Germline V lookup: CDR1 KGHSH, CDR2 LQKENI. This chain's CDR3 is CASSPTPRGPTRTQETQYF. DNA for the CDR3: TGTGCCAGCTCACCTACCCCCCGGGGGCCCACTAGAACCCAAGAGACCCAGTACTTC. Looking up the rest from reference TRBV18 and TRBJ2-5 gives the full variable domain: NAGVMQNPRHLVRRRGQEARLRCSPMKGHSHVYWYRQLPEEGLKFMVYLQKENIIDESGMPKERFSAEFPKEGPSILRIQQVVRGDSAAYFCASSPTPRGPTRTQETQYFGPGTRLLVL.

CDR3 nucleotides: TGCAGCGTTGAAGGGCTTCAACTGAACACTGAAGCTTTCTTT. Translation: CSVEGLQLNTEAFF. This chain connects TRBV29-1 to TRBJ1-1; D is ambiguous. Germline V gene data show CDR1 as SQVTM and CDR2 as ANQGSEA. Trimming removed 1 base from V and 0 bases from J, with 9 bases in between. The CDR3 sequence is 14 residues long.

The chain recombines TRBV20-1 with TRBJ2-3; possibly TRBD2 for D (5 bases). The CDR3 length is 16 residues. V was cut by 6 bases and J by 0 bases, with 19 bases left in between. Germline V gene lookup returns CDR1 DFQATT and CDR2 SNEGSKA (reference sequence). CDR3 coding DNA: TGCAGTGCCTCCGAACGTAGCCGGGGAAGCACAGATACGCAGTATTTT. Translating it yields CSASERSRGSTDTQYF.

This clonotype came up a few times. At one boundary the junction diverges from the germline segment, which might be a read error. The J gene is TRBJ2-5, the V gene TRBV6-1; 10 nucleotides line up with TRBD2. From germline, CDR1 is MNHNS and CDR2 SASEGT. This CDR3 has 15 amino acids. The CDR3, as DNA: TGTGCCGGCAGGAGCGGGGGGGCCCGGCGAGAGACCCAGTACTTC. Protein: CAGRSGGARRETQYF.

V and J are TRBV23-1 and TRBJ1-2; TRBD1 matches at 7 bases. TRBV23-1 is classed as an ORF, of uncertain function. The CDR3 consists of 12 residues. V shed 6 bases, J shed 8 bases, and the junction held 6 bases outside the gene matches. CDR3 nucleotide sequence: TGCGCCAGCAGGACAGGGTCTGAGGGCTACACCTTC. Its translation is CASRTGSEGYTF.

The rearrangement links TRBV2 to TRBJ1-5, with D possibly being TRBD1 (6 bases). Germline CDR1 is SNHLY and CDR2 is FYNNEI. Trimming left V 6 bases short and J 2 bases short, with 14 bases between. The CDR3 has 15 residues. In nucleotides, the CDR3 is TGTGCCAGCAGACCCGACAGGTGGGGCAATCAGCCCCAGCATTTT. Translating it yields CASRPDRWGNQPQHF. The variable domain in full, with the rest retrieved from reference TRBV2 and TRBJ1-5, is EPEVTQTPSHQVTQMGQEVILRCVPISNHLYFYWYRQILGQKVEFLVSFYNNEISEKSEIFDDQFSVERPDGSNFTLKIRSTKLEDSAMYFCASRPDRWGNQPQHFGDGTRLSIL.

The V and J genes are TRBV2 and TRBJ2-2, with D maybe TRBD1 (5 bases). CDR1 SNHLY and CDR2 FYNNEI come from the germline V gene. V lost 7 bases to trimming and J lost 4 bases, with 10 bases between them. This CDR3 has 13 amino acids. The CDR3 DNA follows: TGTGCCAGCAAAGGGGCGACCACCGGGGAGCTGTTTTTT. Its translation: CASKGATTGELFF.

The chain recombines TRBV7-2 with TRBJ2-3, with D perhaps matching TRBD1 (6 bases). The ends were cut back, 3 bases at V and 0 bases at J, with 13 bases in the middle. This CDR3 has 16 amino acids. Per the germline V gene, CDR1 is SGHTA and CDR2 is FQGNSA. CDR3 loop: CASSLGAVGSTDTQYF. CDR3 nucleotides: TGTGCCAGCAGCTTGGGGGCGGTCGGAAGCACAGATACGCAGTATTTT.

V gene TRBV12-5 combines with J gene TRBJ2-4; no reliable D call. In germline, CDR1 is LGHNT, CDR2 FRNRAP. This CDR3 has 14 residues. V lost 6 bases, J lost 0 bases, and 9 bases lay in between. The CDR3 loop reads CASGPTVAKNIQYF. As DNA, the CDR3 is TGTGCTAGTGGGCCCACAGTAGCCAAAAACATTCAGTACTTC.

This sequence joins TRBV5-1 and TRBJ2-7; 8 bases match TRBD1. Germline CDR1 SGHRS, CDR2 YFSETQ. The CDR3 has 15 residues. With V trimmed by 1 base and J by 3 bases, 6 bases remained unmatched. The CDR3 is CASSLKGQASYEQYF. The CDR3 coding sequence is TGCGCCAGCAGCTTGAAGGGACAGGCGAGCTACGAGCAGTACTTC.

The chain uses TRBV10-3 and TRBJ2-7, with 8 positions matching TRBD2. The CDR3 spans 16 residues. Germline V gene data show CDR1 as ENHRY and CDR2 as SYGVKD. Unmatched junction bases numbered 10, after V lost 6 bases and J lost 0 bases. CDR3 in DNA: TGTGCCATCAGCAACCCCGAGCGGGGGACCTCCTACGAGCAGTACTTC. It encodes CAISNPERGTSYEQYF.